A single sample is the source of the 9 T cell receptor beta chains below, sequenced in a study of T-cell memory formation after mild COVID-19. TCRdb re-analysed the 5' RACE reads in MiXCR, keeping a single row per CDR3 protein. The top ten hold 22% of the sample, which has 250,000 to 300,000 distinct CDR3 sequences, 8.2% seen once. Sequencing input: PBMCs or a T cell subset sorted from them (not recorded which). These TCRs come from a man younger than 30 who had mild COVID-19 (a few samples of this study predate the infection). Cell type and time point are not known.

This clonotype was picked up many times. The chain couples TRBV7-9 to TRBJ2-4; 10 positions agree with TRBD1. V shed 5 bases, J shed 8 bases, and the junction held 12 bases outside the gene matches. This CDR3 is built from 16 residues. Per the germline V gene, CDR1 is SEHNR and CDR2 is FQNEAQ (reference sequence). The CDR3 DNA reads TGTGCCAGCAGCCCCGGACAGGGGGGAACCTTCTACATTCAGTACTTC. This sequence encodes CASSPGQGGTFYIQYF.

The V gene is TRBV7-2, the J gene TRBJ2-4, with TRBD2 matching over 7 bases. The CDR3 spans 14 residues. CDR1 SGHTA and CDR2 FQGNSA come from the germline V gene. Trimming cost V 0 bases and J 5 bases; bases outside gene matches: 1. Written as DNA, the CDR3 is TGTGCCAGCAGCTTAGCGGGGGGGGAAAACATTCAGTACTTC. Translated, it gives CASSLAGGENIQYF. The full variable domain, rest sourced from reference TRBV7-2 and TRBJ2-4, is GAGVSQSPSNKVTEKGKDVELRCDPISGHTALYWYRQSLGQGLEFLIYFQGNSAPDKSGLPSDRFSAERTGGSVSTLTIQRTQQEDSAVYLCASSLAGGENIQYFGAGTRLSVL.

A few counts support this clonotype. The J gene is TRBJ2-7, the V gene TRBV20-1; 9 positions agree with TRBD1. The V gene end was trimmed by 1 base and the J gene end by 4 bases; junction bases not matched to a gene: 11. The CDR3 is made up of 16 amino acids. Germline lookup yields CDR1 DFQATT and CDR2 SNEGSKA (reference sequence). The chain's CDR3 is CSARGLPGQGLYEQYF. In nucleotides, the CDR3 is TGCAGTGCTAGAGGCCTACCGGGACAGGGTCTATACGAGCAGTACTTC.

The CDR3 spells CASSFWGRNTGELFF. The CDR3 DNA follows: TGTGCCAGCAGCTTCTGGGGCAGAAACACCGGGGAGCTGTTTTTT. The chain couples TRBV7-2 to TRBJ2-2; a possible D gene is TRBD1 (5 bases). The CDR3 extends over 15 amino acids. Germline CDR1 SGHTA, CDR2 FQGNSA. The V end lost 3 bases, the J end lost 2 bases, and 10 bases lay between the germline ends.

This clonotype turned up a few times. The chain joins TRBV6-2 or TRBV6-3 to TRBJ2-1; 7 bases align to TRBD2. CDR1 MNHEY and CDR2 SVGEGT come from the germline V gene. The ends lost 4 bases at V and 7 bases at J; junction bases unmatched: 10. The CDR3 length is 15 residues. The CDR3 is CASSFWSGAPNEQFF. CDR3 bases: TGTGCCAGCAGTTTTTGGAGCGGGGCACCAAATGAGCAGTTCTTC.

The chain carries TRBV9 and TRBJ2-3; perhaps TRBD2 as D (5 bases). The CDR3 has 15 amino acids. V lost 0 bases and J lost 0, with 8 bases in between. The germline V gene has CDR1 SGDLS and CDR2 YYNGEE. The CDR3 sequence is CASSVAAASTDTQYF. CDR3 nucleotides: TGTGCCAGCAGCGTAGCAGCGGCTAGCACAGATACGCAGTATTTT.

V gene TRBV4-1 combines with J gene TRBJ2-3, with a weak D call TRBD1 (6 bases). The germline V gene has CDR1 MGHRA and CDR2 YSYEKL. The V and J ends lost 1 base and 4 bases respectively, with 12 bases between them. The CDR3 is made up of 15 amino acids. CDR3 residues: CASSQADRSPDTQYF. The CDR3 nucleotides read TGCGCCAGCAGCCAAGCAGACAGGAGCCCAGATACGCAGTATTTT.

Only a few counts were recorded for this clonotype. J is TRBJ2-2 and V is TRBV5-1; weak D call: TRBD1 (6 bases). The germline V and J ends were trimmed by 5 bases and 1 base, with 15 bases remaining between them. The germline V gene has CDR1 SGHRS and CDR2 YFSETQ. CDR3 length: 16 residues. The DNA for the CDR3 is TGCGCCAGCAGATCGCTCGGGACACAGAACACCGGGGAGCTGTTTTTT. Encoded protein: CASRSLGTQNTGELFF.

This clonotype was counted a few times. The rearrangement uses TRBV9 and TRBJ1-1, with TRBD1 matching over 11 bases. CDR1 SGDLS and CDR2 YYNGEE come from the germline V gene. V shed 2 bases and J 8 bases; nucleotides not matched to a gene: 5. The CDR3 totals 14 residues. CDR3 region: CASSVAGTGGEAFF. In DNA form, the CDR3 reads TGTGCCAGCAGCGTGGCCGGGACAGGGGGAGAAGCTTTCTTT. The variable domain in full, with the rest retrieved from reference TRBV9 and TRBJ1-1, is DSGVTQTPKHLITATGQRVTLRCSPRSGDLSVYWYQQSLDQGLQFLIQYYNGEERAKGNILERFSAQQFPDLHSELNLSSLELGDSALYFCASSVAGTGGEAFFGQGTRLTVV.